This entry lists 31 T cell receptor beta chains sequenced from one sample in a study of cytomegalovirus exposure and HLA in healthy donors. Vbeta (60) and Jbeta (13) primers were used in the PCR. The table came from immunoSEQ multiplex PCR; TCRdb's copy has only in-frame clones and leaves some out. The data hold about 80,000 clones, with around 62% observed a single time. The sequenced sample consisted of PBMCs. The receptors stem from a male donor in good health and CMV-seropositive.

This clone was seen a single time. The chain has TRBV5-6 and TRBJ2-7; 8 nucleotides match TRBD1. Germline CDR1 reads SGHDT; CDR2 reads YYEEEE. There are 15 residues in the CDR3. Germline trimming cut 4 bases from V and 2 bases from J; bases unmatched to any gene: 8. DNA of the CDR3: TGTGCCAGCAGCACCACACGGACAGGGACCTACGAGCAGTACTTC. Translated: CASSTTRTGTYEQYF.

The chain couples TRBV4-2 to TRBJ1-2, with 7 bases identical to TRBD1. CDR1 and CDR2 (germline): LGHNA, YNFKEQ. This CDR3 comprises 17 residues. The V segment lost 0 bases and the J segment 4 bases; nucleotides outside the gene matches: 11. The CDR3 DNA sequence: TGTGCCAGCAGCCAAGAAACGGGTGGGACAGAACTCTATGGCTACACCTTC. This translates into CASSQETGGTELYGYTF.

The chain couples TRBV6-1 to TRBJ1-4; 7 positions agree with TRBD1. This CDR3 comprises 14 residues. Trimming at V came to 6 bases and at J to 3 bases, leaving 4 bases not matched to a gene. From germline, CDR1 is MNHNS and CDR2 SASEGT. CDR3 loop: CASRITGANEKLFF. As DNA, the CDR3 is TGTGCCAGCAGGATAACAGGGGCTAATGAAAAACTGTTTTTT.

CDR3 sequence reads: CASSLVAREAFF. The CDR3, as DNA: TGTGCCAGCAGCTTAGTGGCCCGCGAAGCTTTCTTT. The V call is TRBV7-2, the J call TRBJ1-1; no clear D gene. This CDR3 contains 12 residues. Germline values: CDR1 SGHTA, CDR2 FQGNSA. Trimming took 1 base from V and 8 from J, leaving 8 bases between them.

This rearrangement joins TRBV18 to TRBJ1-3, with 7 bases matching TRBD1. CDR1 and CDR2 (germline): KGHSH, LQKENI. V dropped 0 bases and J dropped 0; count of bases not matched to a gene: 8. This CDR3 contains 18 residues. For the CDR3, the DNA is TGTGCCAGCTCACCACCCCTGGTGACAGGGCTCTCTGGAAACACCATATATTTT. This codes for CASSPPLVTGLSGNTIYF.

This chain connects TRBV9 to TRBJ1-1; 7 bases are a match to TRBD1. This CDR3 is built from 14 residues. The V gene end was trimmed by 2 bases and the J gene end by 1 base; junction bases not matched to a gene: 2. CDR1 and CDR2 (germline): SGDLS, YYNGEE. CDR3 nucleotides: TGTGCCAGCAGCGTGACAGGGAGGAACACTGAAGCTTTCTTT. Residues: CASSVTGRNTEAFF.

This chain uses TRBV6-6 with TRBJ2-3; D perhaps matches TRBD2 (6 bases). The V gene's germline CDR1 is MNHNY and CDR2 SVGAGI (reference sequence). V was clipped by 10 bases and J by 4 bases, with 15 bases between them. CDR3 length equals 13 residues. CDR3 region: CATHGSPPDTQYF. The CDR3 DNA reads as TGTGCCACTCACGGGAGCCCCCCAGATACGCAGTATTTT.

J is TRBJ1-4 and V is TRBV15; no clear D gene. The V end lost 5 bases, the J end lost 4 bases, and 14 bases lay between the germline ends. CDR3 length: 15 residues. The germline CDR1 and CDR2 sequences are LNHNV and YYDKDF (reference sequence). The CDR3 sequence is CATSVKGAINEKLFF. In nucleotides, the CDR3 is TGTGCCACCAGCGTCAAGGGAGCCATTAATGAAAAACTGTTTTTT.

This clone was counted only a few times. The chain combines TRBV30 with TRBJ1-2, with D perhaps TRBD1 (5 bases). Trimming shortened V by 3 bases and J by 0 bases, and 17 bases separated the two germline ends. There are 16 residues in the CDR3. The V gene's germline CDR1 is GTSNPN and CDR2 SVGIG (reference sequence). CDR3: CAWRPRLTASNYGYTF. CDR3 DNA sequence: TGTGCCTGGAGACCACGGTTGACAGCCTCTAACTATGGCTACACCTTC.

This clone appeared a few times. V is TRBV28 and J is TRBJ1-5, with 7 bases that match TRBD1. This CDR3 is 16 amino acids long. From germline, CDR1 is MDHEN and CDR2 SYDVKM. J lost 5 bases, V lost 2 bases, and 9 bases had no gene match. CDR3 coding DNA: TGTGCCAGCAGTTTAGGTCCATACCAGGGGGATCAGCCCCAGCATTTT. This translates into CASSLGPYQGDQPQHF.

The CDR3 DNA follows: TGCGCCAGCAGCCAAGCGCTATCAGGGGGGAATTCACCCCTCCACTTT. Translated: CASSQALSGGNSPLHF. This rearrangement joins TRBV4-1 to TRBJ1-6; 7 bases match TRBD1. Germline values: CDR1 MGHRA, CDR2 YSYEKL. V lost 1 base, J lost 7 bases, and 7 bases stayed unmatched. The CDR3 covers 16 residues.

This clone was counted a few times. The chain couples TRBV6-5 to TRBJ2-7, with TRBD2 as a possible D gene (6 bases). V was clipped by 7 bases and J by 0 bases, with 13 bases between them. The CDR3 length is 14 residues. CDR1 and CDR2 (germline): MNHEY, SVGAGI. CDR3 coding DNA: TGTGCCAGCACCCCGGGACTGTACTCCTACGAGCAGTACTTC. Protein product: CASTPGLYSYEQYF.

The V and J genes are TRBV4-3 and TRBJ2-4, with a tentative D call TRBD1 (6 bases). The CDR3 spans 15 residues. Trimming shortened V by 5 bases and J by 3 bases, and 14 bases separated the two germline ends. From germline, CDR1 is LGHNA and CDR2 YSLEER. The DNA for the CDR3 is TGCGCCAGCAGCAAAACAGGGAATGACAAAAACATTCAGTACTTC. Its translation: CASSKTGNDKNIQYF.

Only a few counts were recorded for this clone. This chain uses TRBV29-1 with TRBJ2-3, with D tentatively TRBD2 (6 bases). Looked up from germline, CDR1 is SQVTM and CDR2 is ANQGSEA. This CDR3 spans 13 amino acids. Trimming removed 7 bases from V and 5 bases from J, with 16 bases in between. The CDR3 DNA reads as TGCAGCGCCTCCCGGGAGCCAGAAGATACGCAGTATTTT. Encoded protein: CSASREPEDTQYF.

The gene calls are TRBV6-6 and TRBJ1-5; tentative D call: TRBD1 (5 bases). Germline V lookup: CDR1 MNHNY, CDR2 SVGAGI (reference sequence). There are 14 residues in the CDR3. V was pared by 6 bases and J by 4 bases, with 13 bases between. The DNA for the CDR3 is TGTGCCAGCAGCCGGTCGGGGGGGAATCAGCCCCAGCATTTT. It specifies CASSRSGGNQPQHF.

The CDR3 sequence is CAISEYRSSYEQYF. The CDR3 coding sequence is TGTGCCATCAGTGAATACAGGAGCTCCTACGAGCAGTACTTC. The rearrangement uses TRBV10-3 and TRBJ2-7; maybe TRBD1 (5 bases). V shed 3 bases and J shed 0 bases, with 9 bases lying between them. Germline-derived CDR1 and CDR2 are ENHRY and SYGVKD. The CDR3 totals 14 residues.

The chain uses TRBV5-1 and TRBJ1-5, with a weak D call TRBD1 (5 bases). Trimming pared 4 bases from V and 4 bases from J, leaving 9 bases between. The CDR3 totals 13 residues. Germline values: CDR1 SGHRS, CDR2 YFSETQ. CDR3 in DNA: TGCGCCAGCAGCAAGGAGGGGAATCAGCCCCAGCATTTT. Translating it yields CASSKEGNQPQHF.

This clone was counted only a few times. The chain combines TRBV5-5 with TRBJ1-4; 9 bases agree with TRBD1. V was pared by 0 bases and J by 6 bases, with 6 bases of the junction left unmatched. In germline, CDR1 is SGHKS, CDR2 YYEKEE (reference sequence). This CDR3 spans 16 amino acids. CDR3 sequence (DNA): TGTGCCAGCAGCTTGGTACCCACAGGGGGCGATGAAAAACTGTTTTTT. This encodes CASSLVPTGGDEKLFF.

In nucleotides, the CDR3 is TGTGCCAGCAGTTACTCATCACTGGGGGGTGGCTACACCTTC. Translated, it gives CASSYSSLGGGYTF. The chain employs TRBV6-5 and TRBJ1-2; tentative D call: TRBD1 (5 bases). Germline-derived CDR1 and CDR2 are MNHEY and SVGAGI. V was shortened by 0 bases and J by 7 bases, with 12 bases between the two germline ends. The CDR3 spans 14 residues.

There are a few counts of this clone. The chain is built from TRBV28 and TRBJ1-5; D possibly corresponds to TRBD1 (5 bases). This CDR3 comprises 15 residues. V lost 8 bases and J 4 bases, leaving 18 bases between the germline ends. Looked up from germline, CDR1 is MDHEN and CDR2 is SYDVKM. This CDR3 reads CASGGGSWENQPQHF. The CDR3 DNA is TGTGCCAGCGGGGGGGGTTCGTGGGAAAATCAGCCCCAGCATTTT.

CDR3 bases: TGTGCCAGCAGCTTAGCTACGGGACAGGGCGCGGATACGCAGTATTTT. It translates to CASSLATGQGADTQYF. The chain uses TRBV7-9 and TRBJ2-3; 9 positions match TRBD1. With V trimmed by 0 bases and J by 6 bases, 7 bases remained unmatched. The germline V gene encodes CDR1 SEHNR and CDR2 FQNEAQ (reference sequence). This CDR3 is built from 16 residues.

V is TRBV27 and J is TRBJ2-3; D is uncertain. Deletions cut 8 bases from V and 0 bases from J, with 9 bases between. Germline V gene data show CDR1 as MNHEY and CDR2 as SMNVEV (reference sequence). This CDR3 spans 13 amino acids. The CDR3 sequence: CASALFSTDTQYF. DNA of the CDR3: TGTGCCAGCGCCCTATTTAGCACAGATACGCAGTATTTT.

This clone appeared a few times. J is TRBJ1-2 and V is TRBV6-5, with 11 bases identical to TRBD1. Germline V gives CDR1 MNHEY, CDR2 SVGAGI. The junction had 11 bases not matched to a gene; V was cut back by 3 bases and J by 8 bases. The CDR3 runs to 16 residues. DNA for the CDR3: TGTGCCAGCAGTTATTCCCGGACAGGGGGCGCGTGGGGCTACACCTTC. It translates to CASSYSRTGGAWGYTF.

This clone was counted only a few times. This chain uses TRBV5-6 with TRBJ1-2, with TRBD1 identical over 9 bases. The CDR3 sequence is 16 residues long. V lost 4 bases and J lost 3; bases outside the gene matches: 10. Per germline, CDR1 SGHDT and CDR2 YYEEEE. The CDR3 sequence is CASSRFLDRGDYGYTF. CDR3 in DNA: TGTGCCAGCAGCCGCTTTTTGGACAGGGGCGACTATGGCTACACCTTC.

V gene TRBV15 combines with J gene TRBJ1-3, with 7 bases aligning to TRBD1. The CDR3 extends over 15 amino acids. V shed 1 base and J 4 bases; nucleotides not matched to a gene: 4. Germline loops: CDR1 LNHNV, CDR2 YYDKDF (reference sequence). For the CDR3, the DNA is TGTGCCACCAGCAGAGGGACAGGCTCCGGAAACACCATATATTTT. Its protein product is CATSRGTGSGNTIYF.

CDR3 nucleotides: TGTGCCAGCTCGCCTTCCGGGACAGGGGTCCGCGAGCAGTACTTC. Translated, it gives CASSPSGTGVREQYF. J is TRBJ2-7 and V is TRBV18; TRBD1 matches at 10 bases. This CDR3 is 15 amino acids long. Germline V gene lookup returns CDR1 KGHSH and CDR2 LQKENI. V lost 6 bases to trimming and J lost 6 bases; unmatched junction nucleotides: 11.

This clone was seen only once. The J gene is TRBJ2-7, the V gene TRBV7-2; D remains unclear. Germline CDR1 and CDR2: SGHTA and FQGNSA. There are 14 residues in the CDR3. The germline V and J ends were trimmed by 5 bases and 4 bases, with 15 bases remaining between them. CDR3 sequence reads: CASSRIPVRYEQYF. The CDR3 region has the DNA TGTGCCAGCAGCCGTATCCCGGTCCGGTACGAGCAGTACTTC.

This clone appeared a few times. This rearrangement joins TRBV7-6 to TRBJ1-4; D is possibly TRBD1 (5 bases). CDR3 length: 15 residues. From germline, CDR1 is SGHVS and CDR2 FNYEAQ. V lost 1 base and J lost 8, with 14 bases in between. The CDR3 DNA follows: TGTGCCAGCAGCTTAGGGGCCAGGGTAGGAGAAAAACTGTTTTTT. Protein: CASSLGARVGEKLFF. Combining the CDR3 with reference TRBV7-6 and TRBJ1-4 gives the whole variable domain GAGVSQSPRYKVTKRGQDVALRCDPISGHVSLYWYRQALGQGPEFLTYFNYEAQQDKSGLPNDRFSAERPEGSISTLTIQRTEQRDSAMYRCASSLGARVGEKLFFGSGTQLSVL.

The V gene is TRBV5-1, the J gene TRBJ2-1; 8 positions match TRBD1. Per the germline V gene, CDR1 is SGHRS and CDR2 is YFSETQ. The CDR3 extends over 14 amino acids. The ends lost 4 bases at V and 5 bases at J; junction bases unmatched: 5. CDR3 nucleotide sequence: TGCGCCAGCAGCCCTGACAGGGGAGACAATGAGCAGTTCTTC. Protein product: CASSPDRGDNEQFF. Using reference TRBV5-1 and TRBJ2-1 for the parts outside the CDR3, the full variable domain is KAGVTQTPRYLIKTRGQQVTLSCSPISGHRSVSWYQQTPGQGLQFLFEYFSETQRNKGNFPGRFSGRQFSNSRSEMNVSTLELGDSALYLCASSPDRGDNEQFFGPGTRLTVL.

The chain combines TRBV27 with TRBJ2-3; a possible D gene is TRBD1 (6 bases). V lost 8 bases to trimming and J lost 0 bases, with 21 bases between them. The CDR3 sequence is 17 residues long. Germline V gene sequence: CDR1 MNHEY, CDR2 SMNVEV (reference sequence). CDR3 sequence (DNA): TGTGCCAGCGGACTTGGGGCAGGGGAATCTAGCACAGATACGCAGTATTTT. Translation gives CASGLGAGESSTDTQYF.

This clone was detected once. The rearrangement uses TRBV27 and TRBJ2-7; D may be TRBD2 (7 bases). Germline V gives CDR1 MNHEY, CDR2 SMNVEV (reference sequence). The CDR3 length is 14 residues. Trimming cost V 2 bases and J 6 bases, with 14 bases left between them. CDR3 sequence: CASSLKGGGSEQYF. The CDR3 coding sequence is TGTGCCAGCAGTTTAAAGGGGGGAGGGTCCGAGCAGTACTTC.